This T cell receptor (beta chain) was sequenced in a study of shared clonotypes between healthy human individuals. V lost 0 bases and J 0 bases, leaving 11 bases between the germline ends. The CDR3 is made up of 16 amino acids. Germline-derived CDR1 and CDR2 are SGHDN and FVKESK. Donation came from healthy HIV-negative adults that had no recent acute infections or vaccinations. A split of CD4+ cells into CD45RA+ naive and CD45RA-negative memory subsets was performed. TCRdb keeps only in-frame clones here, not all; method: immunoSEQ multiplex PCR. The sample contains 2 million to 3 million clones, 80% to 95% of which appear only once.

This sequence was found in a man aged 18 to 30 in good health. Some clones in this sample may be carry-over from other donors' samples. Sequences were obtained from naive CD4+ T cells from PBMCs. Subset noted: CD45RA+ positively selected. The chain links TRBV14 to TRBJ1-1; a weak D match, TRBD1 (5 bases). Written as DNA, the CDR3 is TGTGCCAGCAGCCAAGATTTGGGGGAAGTGAACACTGAAGCTTTCTTT. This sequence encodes CASSQDLGEVNTEAFF.